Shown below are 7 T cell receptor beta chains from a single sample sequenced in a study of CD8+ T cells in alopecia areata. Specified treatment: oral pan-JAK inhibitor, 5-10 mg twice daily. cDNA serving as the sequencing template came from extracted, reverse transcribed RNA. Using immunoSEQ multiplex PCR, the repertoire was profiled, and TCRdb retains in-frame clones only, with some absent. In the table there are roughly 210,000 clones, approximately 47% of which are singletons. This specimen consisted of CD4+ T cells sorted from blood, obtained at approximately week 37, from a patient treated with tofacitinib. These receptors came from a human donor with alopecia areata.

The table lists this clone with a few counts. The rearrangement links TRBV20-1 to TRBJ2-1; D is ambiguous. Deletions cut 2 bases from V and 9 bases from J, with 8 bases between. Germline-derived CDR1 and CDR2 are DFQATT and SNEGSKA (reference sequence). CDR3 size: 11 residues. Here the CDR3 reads CSARRTTEQFF. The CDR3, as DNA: TGCAGTGCTAGAAGGACGACTGAGCAGTTCTTC.

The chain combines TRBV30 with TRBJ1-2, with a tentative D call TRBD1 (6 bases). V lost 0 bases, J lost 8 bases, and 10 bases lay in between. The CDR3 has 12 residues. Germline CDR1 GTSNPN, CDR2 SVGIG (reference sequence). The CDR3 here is CAWSVAGAGYTF. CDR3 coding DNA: TGTGCCTGGAGTGTAGCGGGGGCGGGCTACACCTTC. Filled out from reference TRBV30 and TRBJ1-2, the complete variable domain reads SQTIHQWPATLVQPVGSPLSLECTVEGTSNPNLYWYRQAAGRGLQLLFYSVGIGQISSEVPQNLSASRPQDRQFILSSKKLLLSDSGFYLCAWSVAGAGYTFGSGTRLTVV.

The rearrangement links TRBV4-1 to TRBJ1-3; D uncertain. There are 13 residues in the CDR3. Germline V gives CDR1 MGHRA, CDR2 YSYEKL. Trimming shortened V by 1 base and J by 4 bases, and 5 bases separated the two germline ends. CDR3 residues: CASSQAGGNTIYF. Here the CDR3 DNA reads TGCGCCAGCAGCCAAGCGGGCGGAAACACCATATATTTT.

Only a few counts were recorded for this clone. CDR3: CASSILLEGTTDTQYF. For the CDR3, the DNA is TGCGCCAGCTCTATTCTGTTGGAAGGCACGACAGATACGCAGTATTTT. J is TRBJ2-3 and V is TRBV5-1, with D uncertain. CDR1 and CDR2 (germline): SGHRS, YFSETQ. CDR3 length equals 16 residues. V was pared by 7 bases and J by 3 bases, with 21 bases between.

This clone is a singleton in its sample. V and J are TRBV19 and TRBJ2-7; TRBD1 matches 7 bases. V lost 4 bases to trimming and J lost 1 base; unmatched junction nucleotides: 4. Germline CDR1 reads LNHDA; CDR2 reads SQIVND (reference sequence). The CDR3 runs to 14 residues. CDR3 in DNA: TGTGCCAGTAGTAAAAGGACAGGTTCCTACGAGCAGTACTTC. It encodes CASSKRTGSYEQYF.

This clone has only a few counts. In nucleotides, the CDR3 is TGTGCCAGTAGTATGGTCGGGCGGACTGAAGCTTTCTTT. This encodes CASSMVGRTEAFF. The chain links TRBV19 to TRBJ1-1, with unresolved D. The CDR3 runs 13 residues. Germline assignment: CDR1 LNHDA and CDR2 SQIVND (reference sequence). V was shortened by 3 bases and J by 5 bases, with 10 bases between the two germline ends.

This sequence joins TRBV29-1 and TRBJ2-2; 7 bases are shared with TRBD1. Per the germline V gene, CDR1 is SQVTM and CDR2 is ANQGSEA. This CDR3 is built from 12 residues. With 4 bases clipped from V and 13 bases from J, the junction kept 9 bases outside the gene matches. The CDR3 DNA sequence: TGCAGCGTTGTAGTTGGACAGGCAGGGCTGTTTTTT. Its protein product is CSVVVGQAGLFF.